The 31 T cell receptor beta chains reported below all come from one sample, sequenced in a study of OX40 agonist ivuxolimab in advanced cancers. Clones were sequenced by immunoSEQ multiplex PCR, and TCRdb holds only the in-frame ones, with some missing. The profile covers 99,000 or so clones, with 75% to 95% appearing a single time and around 0.32% taken by the ten largest. The material was CD4+ or CD8+ T cells sorted from blood, obtained in a trial of the OX40 agonist ivuxolimab. The receptors originated from an adult with an advanced solid tumor such as melanoma, head and neck, liver or kidney cancer.

This rearrangement joins TRBV21-1 to TRBJ2-1; TRBD2 reflects the table's D call only, with no check against the DNA. TRBV21-1 is an annotated pseudogene. The CDR3 totals 19 residues. This CDR3 reads CASSPKQGPTSGRDLKQFF. CDR3 coding DNA: TGTGCCAGCAGCCCGAAACAGGGACCCACTAGCGGGAGGGATTTGAAGCAGTTCTTC.

This clone came up a few times. The chain joins TRBV4-3 to TRBJ1-2; D not resolved. The germline V gene has CDR1 LGHNA and CDR2 YSLEER. V was pared by 0 bases and J by 4 bases, with 15 bases between. There are 16 residues in the CDR3. For the CDR3, the DNA is TGCGCCAGCAGCCAAGAAATCACGGAGCTAACCTATGGCTACACCTTC. Protein sequence: CASSQEITELTYGYTF.

V is TRBV15 and J is TRBJ2-3; D perhaps matches TRBD1 (5 bases). The CDR3 has 14 amino acids. The germline V and J ends were trimmed by 5 bases and 5 bases, with 14 bases remaining between them. Looked up from germline, CDR1 is LNHNV and CDR2 is YYDKDF (reference sequence). The CDR3 DNA follows: TGTGCCACCAGCCCAGCCCGCACAGGAGATACGCAGTATTTT. Translating gives CATSPARTGDTQYF.

V usage is TRBV4-3 and J usage is TRBJ2-7; no firm D call. In germline, CDR1 is LGHNA, CDR2 YSLEER. The CDR3 contains 15 residues. Trimming shortened V by 0 bases and J by 7 bases, and 16 bases separated the two germline ends. CDR3 sequence reads: CASSQDWTLRQEQYF. The CDR3 bases are TGCGCCAGCAGCCAAGATTGGACCCTTCGGCAGGAGCAGTACTTC.

The sample holds a few counts of this clone. V usage is TRBV5-6 and J usage is TRBJ2-3, with D tentatively TRBD2 (6 bases). The V gene lost 3 bases and the J gene lost 2 bases, with 13 bases spanning the gap. Per the germline V gene, CDR1 is SGHDT and CDR2 is YYEEEE. The CDR3 has 15 residues. In nucleotides, the CDR3 is TGTGCCAGCAGCTGGCGGGACGGATACACAGATACGCAGTATTTT. Translating it yields CASSWRDGYTDTQYF.

This rearrangement joins TRBV6-5 to TRBJ2-7; a weak D match, TRBD2 (6 bases). This CDR3 is 12 amino acids long. Trimming stripped 6 bases from V and 6 bases from J, with 12 bases between. Germline values: CDR1 MNHEY, CDR2 SVGAGI. The DNA for the CDR3 is TGTGCCAGCAGACGACTAGACGGCGAGCAGTACTTC. As protein: CASRRLDGEQYF.

The chain carries TRBV19 and TRBJ2-3; 8 nucleotides agree with TRBD2. The V segment lost 6 bases and the J segment 0 bases; nucleotides outside the gene matches: 5. The CDR3 spans 15 residues. CDR1 is LNHDA, CDR2 SQIVND, per germline (reference sequence). The chain's CDR3 is CASSPGGVSTDTQYF. The DNA of the CDR3 is TGTGCCAGTAGCCCCGGGGGGGTTAGCACAGATACGCAGTATTTT.

The chain recombines TRBV18 with TRBJ2-2; TRBD2 matches 10 bases. The V gene's germline CDR1 is KGHSH and CDR2 LQKENI. The CDR3 runs to 16 residues. The ends lost 3 bases at V and 1 base at J; junction bases unmatched: 2. The chain's CDR3 is CASSPGLAENTGELFF. Written as DNA, the CDR3 is TGTGCCAGCTCACCTGGACTAGCGGAGAACACCGGGGAGCTGTTTTTT.

The chain couples TRBV4-2 to TRBJ2-2, with 11 bases that match TRBD2. V shed 0 bases and J 8 bases; nucleotides not matched to a gene: 8. Germline-derived CDR1 and CDR2 are LGHNA and YNFKEQ. The CDR3 consists of 17 residues. DNA of the CDR3: TGTGCCAGCAGCCAAGATCGTAGCGGGAGGGGCCGGGGGGAGCTGTTTTTT. Translated: CASSQDRSGRGRGELFF.

The rearrangement joins TRBV7-2 to TRBJ2-3; unclear D gene. Germline V lookup: CDR1 SGHTA, CDR2 FQGNSA. V dropped 1 base and J dropped 0 bases, with 8 bases sitting between them. The CDR3 is made up of 15 amino acids. CDR3: CASSLVSTSTDTQYF. DNA for the CDR3: TGTGCCAGCAGCTTAGTTTCGACTAGCACAGATACGCAGTATTTT.

V is TRBV28 and J is TRBJ1-5; D unresolved. Germline V lookup: CDR1 MDHEN, CDR2 SYDVKM. V was cut by 6 bases and J by 4 bases, with 16 bases left in between. This CDR3 has 15 residues. This chain's CDR3 is CASSQDNNGNQPQHF. The CDR3 DNA follows: TGTGCCAGCAGCCAAGACAACAACGGTAATCAGCCCCAGCATTTT.

The chain carries TRBV28 and TRBJ2-3; TRBD1 agrees at 12 bases. V lost 5 bases, J lost 4 bases, and 19 bases stayed unmatched. The CDR3 is 20 amino acids. The germline gives CDR1 MDHEN, CDR2 SYDVKM. The CDR3 reads CASSNPGQGARLAAPDTQYF. For the CDR3, the DNA is TGTGCCAGCAGTAACCCGGGACAGGGGGCTCGGCTAGCGGCCCCAGATACGCAGTATTTT.

This chain connects TRBV7-2 to TRBJ1-4; D gene uncertain. Germline V gene sequence: CDR1 SGHTA, CDR2 FQGNSA. This CDR3 has 15 residues. V shed 5 bases and J shed 0 bases, with 10 bases lying between them. CDR3 nucleotides: TGTGCCAGCAGCGGCCGAACGTCAACTAATGAAAAACTGTTTTTT. As protein: CASSGRTSTNEKLFF.

This clone was recorded a few times. The V gene is TRBV7-9, the J gene TRBJ2-1, with 14 bases aligning to TRBD2. Trimming took 8 bases from V and 8 from J; bases not matched to a gene: 8. Germline CDR1 reads SEHNR; CDR2 reads FQNEAQ (reference sequence). The CDR3 runs to 15 residues. The CDR3 spells CASSYRLAGGHEQFF. The CDR3 nucleotides are TGTGCCAGCTCATATCGACTAGCGGGAGGGCATGAGCAGTTCTTC.

The DNA for the CDR3 is TGTGCCAGCAGCTTCCCGGGGGGTAGCACAGATACGCAGTATTTT. Translating it yields CASSFPGGSTDTQYF. This chain links TRBV7-9 with TRBJ2-3; the match to TRBD2 covers 7 bases. The CDR3 extends over 15 amino acids. J lost 0 bases, V lost 3 bases, and 3 bases had no gene match. CDR1 is SEHNR and CDR2 is FQNEAQ in the germline V gene (reference sequence).

The chain carries TRBV30 and TRBJ2-4; TRBD2 aligns across 7 bases. In germline, CDR1 is GTSNPN, CDR2 SVGIG (reference sequence). This CDR3 is 15 amino acids long. V dropped 4 bases and J dropped 0; count of bases not matched to a gene: 6. The CDR3 region is CAWTLLAIAKNIQYF. For the CDR3, the DNA is TGTGCCTGGACCCTACTAGCGATAGCCAAAAACATTCAGTACTTC.

V gene TRBV10-3 combines with J gene TRBJ2-1, with D perhaps matching TRBD1 (7 bases). The CDR3 loop spans 15 amino acids. Germline CDR1 ENHRY, CDR2 SYGVKD. V was clipped by 2 bases and J by 4 bases, with 12 bases between them. The CDR3 coding sequence is TGTGCCATCAGTGAGGGGGCAGGGGGGTACAATGAGCAGTTCTTC. Translating it yields CAISEGAGGYNEQFF.

The chain joins TRBV5-1 to TRBJ1-2; D is unclear. CDR1 is SGHRS, CDR2 YFSETQ, per germline. Trimming cost V 2 bases and J 0 bases, with 8 bases left between them. CDR3 length: 14 amino acids. This chain's CDR3 is CASSFRSTNYGYTF. CDR3 DNA: TGCGCCAGCAGCTTCAGAAGTACTAACTATGGCTACACCTTC.

CDR3 nucleotides: TGTGCCAGTAGTACGAAAATGTACAGGTATGGCTACACCTTC. This translates into CASSTKMYRYGYTF. J is TRBJ1-2 and V is TRBV19, with TRBD1 as a possible D gene (5 bases). The germline V gene has CDR1 LNHDA and CDR2 SQIVND (reference sequence). The CDR3 extends over 14 amino acids. Deletions cut 4 bases from V and 5 bases from J, with 14 bases between.

This clone was observed a handful of times. V gene TRBV19 combines with J gene TRBJ2-1, with TRBD2 as a possible D gene (5 bases). Per germline, CDR1 LNHDA and CDR2 SQIVND (reference sequence). The CDR3 is 15 amino acids. V lost 3 bases and J 6 bases, leaving 15 bases between the germline ends. The CDR3: CASSILRAKTNEQFF. DNA for the CDR3: TGTGCCAGTAGTATTTTGCGGGCGAAGACCAATGAGCAGTTCTTC.

The chain employs TRBV14 and TRBJ2-7; no definite D call. Trimming shortened V by 0 bases and J by 4 bases, and 13 bases separated the two germline ends. The CDR3 extends over 15 amino acids. Germline CDR1 SGHDN, CDR2 FVKESK. CDR3: CASSQDTRRGYEQYF. The CDR3 DNA sequence: TGTGCCAGCAGCCAAGATACCAGGCGAGGTTACGAGCAGTACTTC.

This chain connects TRBV19 to TRBJ1-1; no reliable D call. Germline lookup yields CDR1 LNHDA and CDR2 SQIVND (reference sequence). CDR3 length equals 14 residues. Trimming removed 6 bases at V and 0 bases at J, with 11 bases between. CDR3 residues: CASSFSRVNTEAFF. DNA of the CDR3: TGTGCCAGTAGCTTTTCTCGGGTGAACACTGAAGCTTTCTTT.

The chain employs TRBV10-3 and TRBJ1-4; D remains unclear. The CDR3 runs to 12 residues. Germline V CDR1 and CDR2: ENHRY, SYGVKD. V was clipped by 3 bases and J by 10 bases, with 9 bases between them. The CDR3 DNA sequence: TGTGCCATCAGTGAATGGGCGGGAAAACTGTTTTTT. This sequence encodes CAISEWAGKLFF.

The rearrangement joins TRBV6-1 to TRBJ1-2, with D hard to call. V was clipped by 6 bases and J by 8 bases, with 16 bases between them. This CDR3 has 13 residues. CDR1 MNHNS and CDR2 SASEGT come from the germline V gene. The CDR3 protein is CASSRSRGGGYTF. The CDR3 bases are TGTGCCAGCAGCCGAAGCAGAGGAGGAGGCTACACCTTC.

This chain uses TRBV7-2 with TRBJ1-5, with 7 positions matching TRBD1. Germline CDR1 SGHTA, CDR2 FQGNSA. The CDR3 is made up of 14 amino acids. V was clipped by 5 bases and J by 2 bases; unmatched bases: 3. CDR3 bases: TGTGCCAGCAGCGACGGACAGGGCAATCAGCCCCAGCATTTT. Translating gives CASSDGQGNQPQHF.

The CDR3 here is CASSASTSGRQETQYF. For the CDR3, the DNA is TGTGCCAGCAGTGCCTCGACTAGCGGGAGGCAAGAGACCCAGTACTTC. V is TRBV2 and J is TRBJ2-5; 13 positions match TRBD2. The CDR3 has 16 amino acids. The V segment lost 4 bases and the J segment 2 bases; nucleotides outside the gene matches: 4. Germline loops: CDR1 SNHLY, CDR2 FYNNEI.

V is TRBV2 and J is TRBJ2-7; 8 bases align to TRBD1. V lost 6 bases to trimming and J lost 7 bases; unmatched junction nucleotides: 8. Germline V gives CDR1 SNHLY, CDR2 FYNNEI. The CDR3 is made up of 13 amino acids. For the CDR3, the DNA is TGTGCCAGCAGACGCGGACAGGGCGAAGAGCAGTACTTC. Translated: CASRRGQGEEQYF. Combining the CDR3 with reference TRBV2 and TRBJ2-7 gives the whole variable domain EPEVTQTPSHQVTQMGQEVILRCVPISNHLYFYWYRQILGQKVEFLVSFYNNEISEKSEIFDDQFSVERPDGSNFTLKIRSTKLEDSAMYFCASRRGQGEEQYFGPGTRLTVT.

The chain has TRBV7-9 and TRBJ2-3; D perhaps matches TRBD2 (6 bases). Trimming stripped 4 bases from V and 2 bases from J, with 16 bases between. The length of the CDR3 is 16 residues. From germline, CDR1 is SEHNR and CDR2 FQNEAQ (reference sequence). The CDR3 nucleotides read TGTGCCAGCAGCTCCCTGGCGGACTACCCCACAGATACGCAGTATTTT. Amino acid sequence: CASSSLADYPTDTQYF.

The chain uses TRBV5-1 and TRBJ2-2; 10 bases agree with TRBD2. The CDR3 runs 16 residues. CDR1 is SGHRS, CDR2 YFSETQ, per germline. The V and J ends lost 4 bases and 4 bases, in that order; junction bases with no gene match: 7. DNA for the CDR3: TGCGCCAGCAGCCCTCTAGCGGGAGAGATCACCGGGGAGCTGTTTTTT. Translated, it gives CASSPLAGEITGELFF.

The V and J genes are TRBV5-1 and TRBJ2-7; TRBD2 might be the D (6 bases). Trimming took off 0 bases at V and 3 bases at J, with 13 bases between the two ends. The CDR3 loop spans 15 amino acids. Germline V gene data show CDR1 as SGHRS and CDR2 as YFSETQ. The CDR3 bases are TGCGCCAGCAGCTTGGCCCCGGGAGAGGACTACGAGCAGTACTTC. Its translation is CASSLAPGEDYEQYF.

The chain couples TRBV5-8 to TRBJ2-7; TRBD1 is a possible D gene (5 bases). With 5 bases removed from V and 2 bases from J, the gap between germline ends came to 11 bases. Germline CDR1 reads SGHTS; CDR2 reads YDEGEE. This CDR3 contains 13 residues. Here the CDR3 reads CASSTGDPYEQYF. DNA for the CDR3: TGTGCCAGCAGTACAGGTGACCCCTACGAGCAGTACTTC.